This entry describes one TCR beta chain. Its antigen is currently unknown. The record originates from a study of T cells in Graves' hyperthyroidism and ophthalmopathy. TCR beta CDR3 sequences were amplified from RNA transcripts. HTBI primers were employed in a first-round RT-PCR of the TCR CDR3. TCRdb recomputed calls from the multiplex PCR reads with MiXCR, one row per CDR3 protein. The table has about half a million distinct CDR3 sequences, 20% to 25% seen once. The CDR3 length is 13 residues. V gave up 4 bases and J gave up 3 bases, with 11 bases separating them. Germline CDR1 SGHRS, CDR2 YFSETQ. General study results and limits: Blood samples included most of the expanded thyroid clonotypes exceeding 0.001.

The gene calls are TRBV5-1 and TRBJ2-7; TRBD1 or TRBD2 may be the D gene (6 bases each). Material for sequencing was blood. This receptor was obtained from a man younger than 30 with Graves' hyperthyroidism. CDR3 in DNA: TGCGCCAGCAGCCATGGAGGGGGCTACGAGCAGTACTTC. Translating gives CASSHGGGYEQYF.